This TCR beta chain was found in a study of blood T cell repertoires in COVID-19 (dated by TCRdb to about 2020). Study-level background: Samples covering the acute and convalescent phases of COVID-19 were provided by collaborators in the United States, Italy and Spain. The repertoires were made available in a free public database intended to serve as a resource for research on the immune response to SARS-CoV-2. The dataset comprised deeply sampled blood TCRbeta repertoires from subjects exposed to, actively infected with, or recovered from COVID-19. The sample metadata nearly always contained a de-identified subject ID, COVID-19 status, age in years and sex. The material from the prospective study consisted of cDNA or gDNA derived from T cells, B-cell-depleted T cells, or PBMCs. Samples came from the ongoing ImmuneRACE study (first 160 participants) plus 1,254 subjects from 6 global collaborators. Where available, HLA class I and class II types were taken from metadata supplied by the sample provider and were not determined by assay-based typing.

Beyond this particular receptor, the publication reports: Clinical and demographic metadata were provided uncurated, with the amount varying by source and participant.

Details on this clone: Its antigen is still unknown. The sample holds no much larger clone one base away, and base qualities are not on file.

V has 3 bases trimmed and J has 4 bases trimmed; junction bases matching no gene number 4. CDR1 and CDR2 (KGHDR, SFDVKD) derive from the germline V gene. From its cysteine to its phenylalanine, the CDR3 spans 14 amino acids. Left in the record is the CDR3 DNA by itself, 42 bases read in frame from the first base. TCRbeta CDR3 regions were amplified from genomic DNA using the immunoSEQ Assay, a bias-controlled multiplex PCR. For the original study's pipeline: The number of nucleated cells in each sample was estimated by amplification of reference gene primers within the assay. To quantify the absolute abundance of each unique TCRbeta CDR3 rearrangement, sequence reads were collapsed and filtered. For each sample, productive Simpson clonality was calculated as the square root of Simpson's diversity index across productive rearrangements. Sourced from immuneACCESS, this table was stored by TCRdb with only in-frame sequences that have V and J called. A share of the clones is absent; for the studies checked, an unresolved V gene accounts for under half, and the remainder has no known explanation. V, J and clone size were drawn from that table, and D and trimming were deduced from the DNA. For this sample the table gives 100,000 to 150,000 clones, of which roughly 84% were detected only once. The top ten hold more than 0.9% of the sample.

Each collaborating institution followed its own protocols to collect whole blood in K2EDTA tubes. For TCRbeta analysis, collaborators shipped samples in one of three forms: frozen whole blood, isolated PBMCs, or DNA extracted from either of those sample types. The source is an elderly woman with acute or convalescent COVID-19. The chain is encoded by TRBV24-1 joined to TRBJ2-5; a stretch of 7 junction bases matches TRBD2. Material: peripheral blood. The bases are TGTGCCACCAGTGATCGGGTAGCGGGAGAGACCCAGTACTTC. Translated, it gives CATSDRVAGETQYF.